The rows below give T cell receptor beta chains drawn from one sample of a study of type 1 and type 2 diabetes patients. MiXCR, run by TCRdb on the multiplex PCR reads, gives a single entry per CDR3 protein. Of more than 250,000 distinct CDR3 sequences in the sample, around 47% were seen once. The specimen sequenced was peripheral blood mononuclear cells (PBMCs). The receptors derive from a young man with type 2 diabetes. Both conserved end residues are part of each CDR3. D genes are given only for firm matches. Clone size, where shown, is once, few, many, or a class for clones that have expanded.

d_gene	j_gene	v_gene	abundance	CDR3aa	CDR3nt
-	TRBJ1-1	TRBV10-1	many	CASRGDRNTEAFF	TGCGCCAGCAGGGGCGACAGGAACACTGAAGCTTTCTTT
-	TRBJ1-6	TRBV14	-	CASSQVGSSYNSPLHF	TGTGCCAGCAGCCAAGTTGGGAGCTCCTATAATTCACCCCTCCACTTT
-	TRBJ2-2	TRBV12-3/TRBV12-4	many	CASSPYTGELFF	TGTGCCAGCAGTCCTTACACCGGGGAGCTGTTTTTT
TRBD1	TRBJ2-7	TRBV25-1	many	CASSGDRSYEQYF	TGTGCCAGCAGTGGGGACAGAAGCTACGAGCAGTACTTC
TRBD1	TRBJ1-2	TRBV7-8	-	CASRGDRSYGYTF	TGTGCCAGCAGGGGGGACAGGTCCTATGGCTACACCTTC
TRBD1	TRBJ1-1	TRBV7-2	once	CASSQGGSDRGAFF	TGTGCCAGCAGCCAAGGGGGGAGTGACAGGGGCGCTTTCTTT
TRBD2	TRBJ2-5	TRBV5-5	-	CASSSGMLAGLVETQYF	TGTGCCAGCAGCTCTGGTATGCTAGCGGGACTTGTCGAGACCCAGTACTTC
-	TRBJ1-2	TRBV7-9	once	CASRSTGGDYGYTF	TGTGCCAGCCGCTCCACCGGAGGGGACTATGGCTACACCTTC
-	TRBJ2-7	TRBV7-2	few	CASSRHRDWKFF	TGTGCCAGCAGCCGACACAGGGATTGGAAGTTCTTC
TRBD2	TRBJ2-1	TRBV29-1	-	CSERVISGSGEQFF	TGCAGCGAGCGTGTCATAAGCGGGAGTGGTGAGCAGTTCTTC
-	TRBJ2-5	TRBV7-2	-	CASSQDLLVSSAQYF	TGTGCCAGCAGCCAAGACTTACTAGTATCGTCGGCCCAGTACTTC